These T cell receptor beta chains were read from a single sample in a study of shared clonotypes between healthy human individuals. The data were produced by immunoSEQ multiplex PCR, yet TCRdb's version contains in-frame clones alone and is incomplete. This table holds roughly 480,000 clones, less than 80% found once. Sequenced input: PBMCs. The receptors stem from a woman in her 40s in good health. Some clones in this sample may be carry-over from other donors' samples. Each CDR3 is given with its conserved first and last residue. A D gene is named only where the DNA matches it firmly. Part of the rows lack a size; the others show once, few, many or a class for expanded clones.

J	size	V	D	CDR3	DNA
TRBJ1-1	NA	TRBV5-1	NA	CASSLDRVGSEAFF	TGCGCCAGCAGCTTGGATAGGGTGGGTAGTGAAGCTTTCTTT
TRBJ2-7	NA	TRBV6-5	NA	CVSTSQWGDEQYF	TGTGTCAGCACCTCCCAGTGGGGGGACGAGCAGTACTTC
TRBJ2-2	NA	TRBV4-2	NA	CASSPRTANTGELFF	TGTGCCAGCAGCCCTAGGACAGCGAACACCGGGGAGTTGTTTTTT
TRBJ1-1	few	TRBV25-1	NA	CASSDFRGGNTEAFF	TGTGCCAGCAGTGATTTTAGGGGGGGGAACACTGAAGCTTTCTTT
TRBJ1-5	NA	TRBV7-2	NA	CASSYQASQQPQHF	TGTGCCAGCAGCTATCAGGCGTCCCAACAGCCCCAGCATTTT
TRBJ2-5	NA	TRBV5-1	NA	CASSLQAGRGETQYF	TGCGCCAGCAGCCTCCAGGCGGGAAGAGGAGAGACCCAGTACTTC
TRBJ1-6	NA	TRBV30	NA	CAWSMITGLNSPLHF	TGTGCCTGGAGTATGATAACAGGGTTAAATTCACCCCTCCACTTT
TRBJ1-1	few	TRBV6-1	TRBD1	CASSERWDRGLAFF	TGTGCCAGCAGTGAACGGTGGGACAGGGGTCTGGCTTTCTTT
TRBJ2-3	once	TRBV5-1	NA	CASSPKTDTQYF	TGCGCCAGCAGCCCAAAAACAGATACGCAGTATTTT
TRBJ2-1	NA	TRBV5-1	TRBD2	CASSPLAGGDNEQFF	TGCGCCAGCAGCCCGCTAGCGGGGGGGGACAATGAGCAGTTCTTC
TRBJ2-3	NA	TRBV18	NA	CASTLPRQGYTDTQYF	TGTGCCAGCACCCTTCCGCGCCAGGGCTATACAGATACGCAGTATTTT
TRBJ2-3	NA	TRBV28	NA	CASSPPQGLADTQYF	TGTGCCAGCAGCCCCCCCCAGGGCCTTGCAGATACGCAGTATTTT
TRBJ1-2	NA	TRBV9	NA	CASSVGPTANYGYTF	TGTGCCAGCAGCGTAGGCCCCACGGCTAACTATGGCTACACCTTC
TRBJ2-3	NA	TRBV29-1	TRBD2	CSVIKIAGSTDTQYF	TGCAGCGTGATAAAAATAGCGGGAAGCACAGATACGCAGTATTTT
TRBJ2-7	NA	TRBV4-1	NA	CASSQDAGAYEQYF	TGCGCCAGCAGCCAAGATGCCGGAGCGTACGAGCAGTACTTC
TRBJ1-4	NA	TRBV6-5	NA	CASSYGQFNEKLFF	TGTGCCAGCAGTTACGGACAGTTTAATGAAAAACTGTTTTTT
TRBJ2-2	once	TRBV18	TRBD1	CASSPRIGQGGTGELFF	TGTGCCAGCTCACCACGTATAGGACAGGGTGGCACCGGGGAGCTGTTTTTT
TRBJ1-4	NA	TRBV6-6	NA	CASSYTAAATNEKLFF	TGTGCCAGCAGTTACACGGCGGCTGCAACTAATGAAAAACTGTTTTTT
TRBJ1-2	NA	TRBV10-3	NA	CAISRNDQGPDGYTF	TGTGCCATCAGCAGAAACGACCAGGGTCCGGATGGCTACACCTTC
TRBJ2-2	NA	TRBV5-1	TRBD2	CASSPKPGLADTGELFF	TGCGCCAGCAGCCCGAAACCGGGACTAGCGGACACCGGGGAGCTGTTTTTT